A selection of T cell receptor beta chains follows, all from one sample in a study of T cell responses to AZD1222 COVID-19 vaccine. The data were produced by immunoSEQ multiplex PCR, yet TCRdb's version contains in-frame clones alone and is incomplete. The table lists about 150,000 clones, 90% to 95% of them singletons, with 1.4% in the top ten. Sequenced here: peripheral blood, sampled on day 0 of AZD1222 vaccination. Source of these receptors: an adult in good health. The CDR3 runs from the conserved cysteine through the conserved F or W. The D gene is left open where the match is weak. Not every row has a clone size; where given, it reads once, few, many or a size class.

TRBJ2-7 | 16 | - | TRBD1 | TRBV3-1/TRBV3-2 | TGTGCCAGCAGCCAAGACCCCGGACAGGGCGGCTACGAGCAGTACTTC | CASSQDPGQGGYEQYF
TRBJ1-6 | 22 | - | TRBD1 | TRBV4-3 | TGCGCCAGCAGCCAAAAGGCTCCTGACAGGGGTATCTCTAGCCCGGATAATTCACCCCTCCACTTT | CASSQKAPDRGISSPDNSPLHF
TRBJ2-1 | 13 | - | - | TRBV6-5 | TGTGCCAGCAGGGTGGAGGTGGGGGCAGGGATGTTCTTC | CASRVEVGAGMFF
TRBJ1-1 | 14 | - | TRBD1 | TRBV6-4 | TGTGCCAGCAGAGCTATCCGGGACAGGGGGCAGGCTTTCTTT | CASRAIRDRGQAFF
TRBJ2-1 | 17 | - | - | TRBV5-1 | TGCGCCAGCAGCCTCTATACCGGGACTGATTCCTACAATGAGCAGTTCTTC | CASSLYTGTDSYNEQFF
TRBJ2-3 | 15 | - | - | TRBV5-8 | TGTGCCAGCAGCCCCGGGACACATAGCACAGATACGCAGTATTTT | CASSPGTHSTDTQYF
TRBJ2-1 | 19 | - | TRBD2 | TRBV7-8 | TGTGCCAGCAGCTTACCCGGCCGTGGCGGGAGGCGTACCTACAATGAGCAGTTCTTC | CASSLPGRGGRRTYNEQFF
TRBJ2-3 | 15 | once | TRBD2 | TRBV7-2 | TGTGCCAGCAGCTTAGTTGCGGGAGGGCCGGGGGCGCAGTATTTT | CASSLVAGGPGAQYF
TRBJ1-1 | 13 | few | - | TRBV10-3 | TGTGCCATCAGTGCCCGGGCGGGGACTGAAGCTTTCTTT | CAISARAGTEAFF
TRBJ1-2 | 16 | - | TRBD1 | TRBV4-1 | TGCGCCAGCAGCCAAGAAGGATCAGGGGGCGCTTGGGGCTACACCTTC | CASSQEGSGGAWGYTF
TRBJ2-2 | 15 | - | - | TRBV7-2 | TGTGCCAGCAGCTTAAGGTTTGGGAGCACCGGGGAGCTGTTTTTT | CASSLRFGSTGELFF
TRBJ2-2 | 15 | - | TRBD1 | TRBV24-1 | TGTGCCACCAGTGATTTACAGGGGGACACCGGGGAGCTGTTTTTT | CATSDLQGDTGELFF